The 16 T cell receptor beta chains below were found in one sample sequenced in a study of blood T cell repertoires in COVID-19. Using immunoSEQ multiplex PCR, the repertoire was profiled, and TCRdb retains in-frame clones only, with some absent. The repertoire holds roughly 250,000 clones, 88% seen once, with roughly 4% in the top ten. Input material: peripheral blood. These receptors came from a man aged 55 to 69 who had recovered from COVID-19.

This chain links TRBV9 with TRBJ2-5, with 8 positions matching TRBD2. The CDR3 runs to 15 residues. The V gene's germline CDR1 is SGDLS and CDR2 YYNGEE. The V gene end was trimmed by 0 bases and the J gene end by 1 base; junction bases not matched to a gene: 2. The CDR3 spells CASSVAGTSQETQYF. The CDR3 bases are TGTGCCAGCAGCGTAGCAGGGACTAGCCAAGAGACCCAGTACTTC.

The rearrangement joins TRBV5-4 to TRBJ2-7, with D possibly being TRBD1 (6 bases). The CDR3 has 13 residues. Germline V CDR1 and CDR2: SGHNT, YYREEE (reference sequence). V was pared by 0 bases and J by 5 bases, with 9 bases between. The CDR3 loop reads CASSLGQVHEQYF. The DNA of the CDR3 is TGTGCCAGCAGCTTGGGACAGGTCCACGAGCAGTACTTC.

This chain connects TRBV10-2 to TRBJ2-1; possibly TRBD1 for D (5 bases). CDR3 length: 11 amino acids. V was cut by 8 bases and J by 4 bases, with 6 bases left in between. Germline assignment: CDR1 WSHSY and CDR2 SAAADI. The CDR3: CASGAYNEQFF. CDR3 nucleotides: TGCGCCAGCGGGGCGTACAATGAGCAGTTCTTC.

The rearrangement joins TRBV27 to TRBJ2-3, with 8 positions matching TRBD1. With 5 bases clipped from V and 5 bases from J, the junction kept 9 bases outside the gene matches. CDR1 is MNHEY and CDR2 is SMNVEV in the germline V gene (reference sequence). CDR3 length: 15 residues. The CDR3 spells CASSPAPGGVDTQYF. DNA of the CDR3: TGTGCCAGCAGTCCCGCCCCAGGGGGCGTAGATACGCAGTATTTT.

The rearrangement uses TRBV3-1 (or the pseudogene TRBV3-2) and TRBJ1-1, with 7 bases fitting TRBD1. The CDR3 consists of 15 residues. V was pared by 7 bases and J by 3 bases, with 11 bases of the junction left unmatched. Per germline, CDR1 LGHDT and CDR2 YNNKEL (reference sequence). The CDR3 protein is CASTPTDRVYTEAFF. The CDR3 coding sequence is TGTGCCAGCACCCCTACCGACAGGGTTTACACTGAAGCTTTCTTT.

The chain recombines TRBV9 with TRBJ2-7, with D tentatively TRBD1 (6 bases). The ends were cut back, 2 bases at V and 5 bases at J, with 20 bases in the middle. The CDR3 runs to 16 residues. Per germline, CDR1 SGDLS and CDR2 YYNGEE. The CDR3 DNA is TGTGCCAGCAGCGTCTCATCTGACAGGTCGGTCGACGAGCAGTACTTC. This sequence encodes CASSVSSDRSVDEQYF.

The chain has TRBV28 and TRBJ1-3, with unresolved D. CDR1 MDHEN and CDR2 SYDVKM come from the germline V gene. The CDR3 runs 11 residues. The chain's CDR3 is CATREGDTIYF. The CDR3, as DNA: TGTGCTACGAGGGAGGGAGACACCATATATTTT.

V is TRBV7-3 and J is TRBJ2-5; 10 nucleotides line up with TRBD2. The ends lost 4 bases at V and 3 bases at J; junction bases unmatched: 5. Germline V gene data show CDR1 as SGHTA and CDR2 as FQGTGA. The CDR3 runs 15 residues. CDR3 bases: TGTGCCAGCAGCTCTAGCGGGAGAAAAGAAGAGACCCAGTACTTC. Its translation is CASSSSGRKEETQYF.

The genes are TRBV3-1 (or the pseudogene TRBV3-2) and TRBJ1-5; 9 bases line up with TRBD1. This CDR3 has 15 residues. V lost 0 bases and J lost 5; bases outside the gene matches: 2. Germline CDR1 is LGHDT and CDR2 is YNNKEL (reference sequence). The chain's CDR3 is CASSQEGQGDQPQHF. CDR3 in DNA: TGTGCCAGCAGCCAAGAGGGACAGGGAGATCAGCCCCAGCATTTT.

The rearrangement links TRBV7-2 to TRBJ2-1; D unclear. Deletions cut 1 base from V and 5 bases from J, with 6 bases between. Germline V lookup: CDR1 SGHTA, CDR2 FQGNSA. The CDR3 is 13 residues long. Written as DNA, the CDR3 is TGTGCCAGCAGCTTAGTTCAGGACAATGAGCAGTTCTTC. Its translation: CASSLVQDNEQFF. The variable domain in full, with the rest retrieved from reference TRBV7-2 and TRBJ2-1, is GAGVSQSPSNKVTEKGKDVELRCDPISGHTALYWYRQSLGQGLEFLIYFQGNSAPDKSGLPSDRFSAERTGGSVSTLTIQRTQQEDSAVYLCASSLVQDNEQFFGPGTRLTVL.

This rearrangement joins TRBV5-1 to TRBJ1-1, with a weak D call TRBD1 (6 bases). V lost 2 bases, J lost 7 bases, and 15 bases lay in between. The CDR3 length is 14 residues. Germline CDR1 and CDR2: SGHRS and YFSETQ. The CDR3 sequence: CASSFLVQGHEAFF. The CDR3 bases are TGCGCCAGCAGCTTCCTCGTCCAGGGGCATGAAGCTTTCTTT.

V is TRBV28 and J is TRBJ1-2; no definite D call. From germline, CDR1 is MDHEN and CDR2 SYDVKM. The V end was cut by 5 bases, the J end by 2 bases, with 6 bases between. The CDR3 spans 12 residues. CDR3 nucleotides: TGTGCCAGCAGTACAGAGAACTATGGCTACACCTTC. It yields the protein CASSTENYGYTF.

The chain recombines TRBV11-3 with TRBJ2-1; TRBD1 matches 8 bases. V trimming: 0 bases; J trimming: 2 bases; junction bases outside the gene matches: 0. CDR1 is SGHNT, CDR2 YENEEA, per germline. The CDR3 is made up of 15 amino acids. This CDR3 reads CASSLEGQAYNEQFF. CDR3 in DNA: TGTGCCAGCAGCTTAGAGGGACAGGCCTACAATGAGCAGTTCTTC. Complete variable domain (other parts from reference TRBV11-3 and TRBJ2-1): EAGVVQSPRYKIIEKKQPVAFWCNPISGHNTLYWYLQNLGQGPELLIRYENEEAVDDSQLPKDRFSAERLKGVDSTLKIQPAELGDSAVYLCASSLEGQAYNEQFFGPGTRLTVL.

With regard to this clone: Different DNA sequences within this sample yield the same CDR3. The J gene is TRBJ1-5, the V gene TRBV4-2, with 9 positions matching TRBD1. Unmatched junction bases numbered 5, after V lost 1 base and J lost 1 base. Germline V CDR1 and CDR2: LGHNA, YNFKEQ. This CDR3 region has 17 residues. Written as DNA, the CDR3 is TGTGCCAGCAGCCAAGGGGGGGGGACAGGGAGCAATCAGCCCCAGCATTTT. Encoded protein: CASSQGGGTGSNQPQHF.

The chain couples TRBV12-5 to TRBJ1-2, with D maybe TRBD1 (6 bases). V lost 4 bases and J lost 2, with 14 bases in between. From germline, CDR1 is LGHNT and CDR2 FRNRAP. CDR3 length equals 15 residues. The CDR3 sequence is CASGSTTDRNYGYTF. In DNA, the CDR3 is TGTGCTAGTGGTTCCACAACCGACAGGAACTATGGCTACACCTTC.

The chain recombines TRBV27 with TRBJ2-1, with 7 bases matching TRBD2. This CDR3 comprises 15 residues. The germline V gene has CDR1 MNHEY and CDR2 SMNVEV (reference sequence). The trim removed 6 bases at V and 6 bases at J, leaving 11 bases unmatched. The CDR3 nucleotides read TGTGCCAGCAGCTTGGAGCGGGGCAGCCGCAATGAGCAGTTCTTC. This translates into CASSLERGSRNEQFF.